This T cell receptor beta chain was obtained from a study of cytotoxic CD8 clonotypes in ibrutinib-treated CLL. Notes on the study in general: Whereas clonality rose at ibrutinib response, it declined toward baseline at progression.

Notes on this clone: Antigen specificity is unknown.

Germline loops: CDR1 SGHAT, CDR2 FQNNGV. Between the trimmed V and J ends, which lost 1 base and 3 bases, there was a span of 3 bases. The CDR3 has 13 amino acids. Sequencing was designed to attain a depth spanning 1 in 200,000 to 1 in 1 million T cells. Clones were read by immunoSEQ multiplex PCR, and TCRdb kept only the in-frame ones, dropping some. The repertoire holds nearly 85,000 clones, with around 75% as singletons. J is TRBJ1-4 and V is TRBV11-2, with D unclear. Sequenced material: PBMCs, taken after 12 months of ibrutinib treatment. The sequence came from a human donor with chronic lymphocytic leukemia. CDR3 sequence reads: CASSLGPNEKLFF. CDR3 DNA sequence: TGTGCCAGCAGCTTAGGTCCTAATGAAAAACTGTTTTTT. The full variable domain, completed using reference TRBV11-2 and TRBJ1-4, is EAGVAQSPRYKIIEKRQSVAFWCNPISGHATLYWYQQILGQGPKLLIQFQNNGVVDDSQLPKDRFSAERLKGVDSTLKIQPAKLEDSAVYLCASSLGPNEKLFFGSGTQLSVL.